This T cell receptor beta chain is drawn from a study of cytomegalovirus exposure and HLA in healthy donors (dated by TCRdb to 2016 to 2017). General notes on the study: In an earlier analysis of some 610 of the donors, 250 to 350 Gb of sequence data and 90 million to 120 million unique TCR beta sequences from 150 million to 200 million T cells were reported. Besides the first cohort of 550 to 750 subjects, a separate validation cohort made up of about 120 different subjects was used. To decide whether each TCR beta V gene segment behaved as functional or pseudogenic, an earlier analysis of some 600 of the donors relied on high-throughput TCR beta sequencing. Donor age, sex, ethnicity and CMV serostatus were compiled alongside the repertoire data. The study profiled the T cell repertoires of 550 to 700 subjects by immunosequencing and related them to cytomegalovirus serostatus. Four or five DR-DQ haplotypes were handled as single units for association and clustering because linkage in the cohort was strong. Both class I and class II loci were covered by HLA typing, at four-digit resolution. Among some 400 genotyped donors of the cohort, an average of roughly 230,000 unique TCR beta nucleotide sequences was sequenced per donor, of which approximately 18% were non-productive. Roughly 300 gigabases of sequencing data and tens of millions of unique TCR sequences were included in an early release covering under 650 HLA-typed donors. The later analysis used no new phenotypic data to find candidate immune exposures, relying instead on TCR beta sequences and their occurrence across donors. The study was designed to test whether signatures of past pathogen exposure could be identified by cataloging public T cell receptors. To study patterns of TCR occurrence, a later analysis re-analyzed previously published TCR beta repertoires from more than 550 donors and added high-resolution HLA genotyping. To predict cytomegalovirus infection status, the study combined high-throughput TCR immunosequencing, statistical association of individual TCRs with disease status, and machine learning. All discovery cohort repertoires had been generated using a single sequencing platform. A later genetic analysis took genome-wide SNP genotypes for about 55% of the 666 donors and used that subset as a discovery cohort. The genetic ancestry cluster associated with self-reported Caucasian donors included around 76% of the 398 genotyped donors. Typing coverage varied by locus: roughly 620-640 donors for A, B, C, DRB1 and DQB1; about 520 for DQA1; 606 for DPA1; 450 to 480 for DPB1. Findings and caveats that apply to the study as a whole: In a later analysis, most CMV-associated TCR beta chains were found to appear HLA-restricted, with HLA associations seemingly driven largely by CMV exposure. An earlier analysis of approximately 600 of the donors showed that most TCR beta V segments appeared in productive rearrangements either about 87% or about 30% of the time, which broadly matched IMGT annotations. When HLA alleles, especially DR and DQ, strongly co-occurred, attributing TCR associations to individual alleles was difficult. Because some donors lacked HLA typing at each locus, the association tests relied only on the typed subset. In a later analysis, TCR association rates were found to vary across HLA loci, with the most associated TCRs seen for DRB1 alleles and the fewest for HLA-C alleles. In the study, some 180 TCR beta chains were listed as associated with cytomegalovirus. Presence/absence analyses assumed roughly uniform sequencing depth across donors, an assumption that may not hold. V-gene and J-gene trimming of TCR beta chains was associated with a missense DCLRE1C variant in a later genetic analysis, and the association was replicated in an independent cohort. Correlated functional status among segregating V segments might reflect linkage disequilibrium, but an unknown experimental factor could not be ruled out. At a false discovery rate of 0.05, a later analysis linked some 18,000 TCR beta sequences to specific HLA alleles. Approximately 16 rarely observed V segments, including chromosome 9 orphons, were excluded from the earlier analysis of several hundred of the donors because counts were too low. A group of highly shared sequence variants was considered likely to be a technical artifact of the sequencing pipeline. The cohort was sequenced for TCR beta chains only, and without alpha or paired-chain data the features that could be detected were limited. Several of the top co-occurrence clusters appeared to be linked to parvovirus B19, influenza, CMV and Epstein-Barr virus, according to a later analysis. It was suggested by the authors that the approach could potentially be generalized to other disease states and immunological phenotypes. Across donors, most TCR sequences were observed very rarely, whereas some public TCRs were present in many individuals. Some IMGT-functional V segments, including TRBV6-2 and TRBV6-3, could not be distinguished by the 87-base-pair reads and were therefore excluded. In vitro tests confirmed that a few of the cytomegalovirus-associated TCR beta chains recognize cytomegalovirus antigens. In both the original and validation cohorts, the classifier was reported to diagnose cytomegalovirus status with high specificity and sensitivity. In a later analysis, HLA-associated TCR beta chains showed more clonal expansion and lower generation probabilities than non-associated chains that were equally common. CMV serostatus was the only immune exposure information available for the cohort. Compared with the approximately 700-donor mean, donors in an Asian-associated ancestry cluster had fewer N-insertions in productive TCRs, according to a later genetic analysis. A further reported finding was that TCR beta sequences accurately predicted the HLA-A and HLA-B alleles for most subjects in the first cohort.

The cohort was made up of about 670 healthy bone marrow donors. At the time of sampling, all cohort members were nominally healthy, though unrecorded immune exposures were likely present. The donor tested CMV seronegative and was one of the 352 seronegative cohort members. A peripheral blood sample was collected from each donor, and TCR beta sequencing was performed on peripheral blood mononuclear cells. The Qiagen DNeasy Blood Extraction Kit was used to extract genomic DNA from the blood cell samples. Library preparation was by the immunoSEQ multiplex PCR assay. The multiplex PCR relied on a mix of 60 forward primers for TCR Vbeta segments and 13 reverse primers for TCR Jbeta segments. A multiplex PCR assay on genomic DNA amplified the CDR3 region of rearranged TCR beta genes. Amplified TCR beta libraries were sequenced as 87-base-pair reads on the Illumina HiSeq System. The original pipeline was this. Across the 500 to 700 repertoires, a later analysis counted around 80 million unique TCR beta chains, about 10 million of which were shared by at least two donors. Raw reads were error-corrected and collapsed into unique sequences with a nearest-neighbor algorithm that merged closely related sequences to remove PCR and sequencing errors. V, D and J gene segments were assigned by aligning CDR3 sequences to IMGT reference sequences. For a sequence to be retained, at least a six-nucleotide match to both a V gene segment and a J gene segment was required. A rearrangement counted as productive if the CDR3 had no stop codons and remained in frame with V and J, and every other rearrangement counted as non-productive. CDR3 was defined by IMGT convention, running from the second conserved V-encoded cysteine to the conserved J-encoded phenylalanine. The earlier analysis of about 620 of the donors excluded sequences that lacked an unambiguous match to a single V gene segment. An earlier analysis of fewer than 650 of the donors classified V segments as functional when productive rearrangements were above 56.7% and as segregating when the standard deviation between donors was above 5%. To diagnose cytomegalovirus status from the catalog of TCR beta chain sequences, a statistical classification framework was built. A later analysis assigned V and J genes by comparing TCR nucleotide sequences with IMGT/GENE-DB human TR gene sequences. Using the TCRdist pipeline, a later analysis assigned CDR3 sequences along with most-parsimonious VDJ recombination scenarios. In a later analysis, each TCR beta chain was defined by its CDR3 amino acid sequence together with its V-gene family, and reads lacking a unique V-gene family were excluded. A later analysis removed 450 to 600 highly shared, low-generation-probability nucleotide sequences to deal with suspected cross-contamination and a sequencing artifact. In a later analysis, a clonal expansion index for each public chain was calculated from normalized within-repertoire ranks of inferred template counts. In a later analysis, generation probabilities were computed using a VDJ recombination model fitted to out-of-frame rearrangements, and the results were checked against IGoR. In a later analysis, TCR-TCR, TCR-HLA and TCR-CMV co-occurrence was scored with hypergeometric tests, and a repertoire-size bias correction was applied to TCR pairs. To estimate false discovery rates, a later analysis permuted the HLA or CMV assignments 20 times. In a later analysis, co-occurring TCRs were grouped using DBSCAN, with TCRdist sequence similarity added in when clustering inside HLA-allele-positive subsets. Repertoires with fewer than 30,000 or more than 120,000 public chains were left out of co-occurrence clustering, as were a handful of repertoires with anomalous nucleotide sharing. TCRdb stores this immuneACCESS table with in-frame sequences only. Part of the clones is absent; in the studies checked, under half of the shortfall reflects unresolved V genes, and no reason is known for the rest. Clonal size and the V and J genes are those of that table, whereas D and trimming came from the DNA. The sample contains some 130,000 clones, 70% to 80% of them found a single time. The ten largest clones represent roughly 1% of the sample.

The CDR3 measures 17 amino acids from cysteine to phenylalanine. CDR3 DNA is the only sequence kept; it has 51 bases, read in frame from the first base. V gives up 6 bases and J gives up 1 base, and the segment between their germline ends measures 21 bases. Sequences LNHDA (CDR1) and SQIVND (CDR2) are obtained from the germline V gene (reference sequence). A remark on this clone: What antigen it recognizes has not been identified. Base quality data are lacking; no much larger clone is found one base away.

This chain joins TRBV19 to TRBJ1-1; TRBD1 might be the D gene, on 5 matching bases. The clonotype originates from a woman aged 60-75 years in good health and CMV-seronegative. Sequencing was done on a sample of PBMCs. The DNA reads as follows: TGTGCCAGTAGAACCACCGGGACTTTCCGGGCGAACACTGAAGCTTTCTTT. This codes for CASRTTGTFRANTEAFF.